This is a list of T cell receptor beta chains from one sample in a study of high-grade serous ovarian cancer treatment subgroups. Profiling relied on immunoSEQ multiplex PCR, and the TCRdb table lists in-frame clones only, not all of them. The top ten clones hold roughly 2% of a sample with about 30,000 clones, about 81% of them seen once. Input material: tumor tissue. All receptors derive from a human donor with high-grade serous ovarian cancer. Each CDR3 is given with its conserved first and last residue. Fields, in order: D gene, clone size, J gene, V gene, CDR3 protein, CDR3 DNA. A D gene is named only where the DNA matches it firmly. Size values are once, few and many counts, or a class for expanded clones, and some rows have none.

D gene: TRBD1
clone size: .
J gene: TRBJ2-5
V gene: TRBV15
CDR3 protein: CATNRGQETQYF
CDR3 DNA: TGTGCCACAAACAGGGGACAAGAGACCCAGTACTTC

D gene: TRBD2
clone size: .
J gene: TRBJ2-2
V gene: TRBV7-9
CDR3 protein: CASSLAGLAGGANTGELFF
CDR3 DNA: TGTGCCAGCAGCTTAGCAGGACTAGCGGGAGGGGCGAACACCGGGGAGCTGTTTTTT

D gene: .
clone size: .
J gene: TRBJ2-7
V gene: TRBV6-6
CDR3 protein: CASSYSTSGVGEQYF
CDR3 DNA: TGTGCCAGCAGTTACTCGACCTCTGGGGTGGGAGAGCAGTACTTC

D gene: .
clone size: few
J gene: TRBJ1-4
V gene: TRBV23-1
CDR3 protein: CAVLEKLFF
CDR3 DNA: TGCGCAGTACTTGAAAAACTGTTTTTT

D gene: .
clone size: few
J gene: TRBJ1-2
V gene: TRBV6-5
CDR3 protein: CASSYEGRGGYTF
CDR3 DNA: TGTGCCAGCAGTTATGAGGGTCGGGGTGGCTACACCTTC

D gene: .
clone size: .
J gene: TRBJ2-7
V gene: TRBV7-2
CDR3 protein: CASSPTLRISSYEQYF
CDR3 DNA: TGTGCCAGCAGCCCCACCTTGCGAATTAGCTCCTACGAGCAGTACTTC

D gene: TRBD2
clone size: once
J gene: TRBJ2-3
V gene: TRBV28
CDR3 protein: CASSLWASGRDTQYF
CDR3 DNA: TGTGCCAGCAGTTTATGGGCTAGCGGGAGGGATACGCAGTATTTT

D gene: .
clone size: .
J gene: TRBJ2-7
V gene: TRBV7-8
CDR3 protein: CASSFSTYEQYF
CDR3 DNA: TGTGCCAGCAGCTTTTCAACCTACGAGCAGTACTTC

D gene: TRBD2
clone size: .
J gene: TRBJ2-1
V gene: TRBV18
CDR3 protein: CASSPRGVAGGDNEQFF
CDR3 DNA: TGTGCCAGCTCACCAAGAGGAGTAGCGGGAGGTGATAATGAGCAGTTCTTC

D gene: TRBD1
clone size: .
J gene: TRBJ2-1
V gene: TRBV7-9
CDR3 protein: CASSHGQGADEQFF
CDR3 DNA: TGTGCCAGCAGCCATGGACAGGGGGCGGATGAGCAGTTCTTC

D gene: .
clone size: few
J gene: TRBJ2-7
V gene: TRBV5-6
CDR3 protein: CASSLTLGTYEQYF
CDR3 DNA: TGTGCCAGCAGCTTGACCCTTGGGACCTACGAGCAGTACTTC

D gene: TRBD1
clone size: .
J gene: TRBJ2-7
V gene: TRBV5-1
CDR3 protein: CASSLGGTGTSYEQYF
CDR3 DNA: TGCGCCAGCAGCTTGGGAGGGACAGGGACGTCCTACGAGCAGTACTTC

D gene: .
clone size: .
J gene: TRBJ2-1
V gene: TRBV6-6
CDR3 protein: CASRGGTMSQFF
CDR3 DNA: TGTGCCAGCAGGGGGGGGACAATGAGTCAGTTCTTC

D gene: .
clone size: once
J gene: TRBJ2-1
V gene: TRBV6-1
CDR3 protein: CASSESSAALYNEQFF
CDR3 DNA: TGTGCCAGCAGTGAGTCTAGCGCAGCACTCTACAATGAGCAGTTCTTC

D gene: .
clone size: .
J gene: TRBJ2-2
V gene: TRBV14
CDR3 protein: CASSGHVPTGELFF
CDR3 DNA: TGTGCCAGCAGTGGACATGTCCCAACCGGGGAGCTGTTTTTT

D gene: .
clone size: .
J gene: TRBJ1-5
V gene: TRBV28
CDR3 protein: CASSQRQNRHQPQHF
CDR3 DNA: TGTGCCAGCAGTCAAAGACAGAACCGTCATCAGCCCCAGCATTTT

D gene: .
clone size: few
J gene: TRBJ1-5
V gene: TRBV28
CDR3 protein: CASLQGGTNQPQHF
CDR3 DNA: TGTGCCAGTCTACAGGGAGGGACCAATCAGCCCCAGCATTTT

D gene: TRBD1
clone size: .
J gene: TRBJ1-5
V gene: TRBV6-6
CDR3 protein: CASSNTGGAGQPQHF
CDR3 DNA: TGTGCCAGCAGCAACACAGGGGGCGCAGGTCAGCCCCAGCATTTT

D gene: .
clone size: .
J gene: TRBJ2-2
V gene: TRBV28
CDR3 protein: CASSYTRPGELFF
CDR3 DNA: TGTGCCAGCAGTTATACCCGCCCCGGGGAGCTGTTTTTT

D gene: TRBD2
clone size: .
J gene: TRBJ2-7
V gene: TRBV27
CDR3 protein: CASSLREGSSYEQYF
CDR3 DNA: TGTGCCAGCAGTTTGCGGGAGGGTAGTTCCTACGAGCAGTACTTC

D gene: .
clone size: .
J gene: TRBJ1-1
V gene: TRBV29-1
CDR3 protein: CSVPATGNTEAFF
CDR3 DNA: TGCAGCGTCCCCGCGACGGGGAACACTGAAGCTTTCTTT

D gene: .
clone size: .
J gene: TRBJ2-3
V gene: TRBV5-5
CDR3 protein: CASSFLASADTQYF
CDR3 DNA: TGTGCCAGCAGCTTCCTAGCTTCTGCAGATACGCAGTATTTT

D gene: .
clone size: .
J gene: TRBJ2-7
V gene: TRBV19
CDR3 protein: CASSINSPRDWSYEQYF
CDR3 DNA: TGTGCCAGTAGTATCAATTCTCCTCGGGACTGGTCCTACGAGCAGTACTTC

D gene: .
clone size: .
J gene: TRBJ1-3
V gene: TRBV30
CDR3 protein: CAWSVEGNTIYF
CDR3 DNA: TGTGCCTGGAGTGTGGAGGGAAACACCATATATTTT

D gene: .
clone size: .
J gene: TRBJ2-5
V gene: TRBV25-1
CDR3 protein: CASRAPRGDQYF
CDR3 DNA: TGTGCCAGCCGGGCCCCTCGCGGCGACCAGTACTTC

D gene: TRBD1
clone size: .
J gene: TRBJ1-6
V gene: TRBV2
CDR3 protein: CASSGQGRNSPLHF
CDR3 DNA: TGTGCCAGCAGTGGACAGGGGAGGAATTCACCCCTCCACTTT

D gene: .
clone size: .
J gene: TRBJ1-2
V gene: TRBV7-8
CDR3 protein: CASSLDRANGYTF
CDR3 DNA: TGTGCCAGCAGCTTAGACAGGGCTAATGGCTACACCTTC

D gene: TRBD2
clone size: .
J gene: TRBJ2-1
V gene: TRBV29-1
CDR3 protein: CSVGRSRYEQFF
CDR3 DNA: TGCAGCGTCGGGAGGAGTCGCTATGAGCAGTTCTTC

D gene: TRBD2
clone size: .
J gene: TRBJ2-1
V gene: TRBV7-8
CDR3 protein: CASSELAADNEQFF
CDR3 DNA: TGTGCCAGCAGCGAACTAGCGGCAGACAATGAGCAGTTCTTC

D gene: TRBD1
clone size: .
J gene: TRBJ1-2
V gene: TRBV19
CDR3 protein: CASRTGGDSYGYTF
CDR3 DNA: TGTGCCAGTCGGACAGGGGGCGACAGCTATGGCTACACCTTC

D gene: TRBD1
clone size: .
J gene: TRBJ2-7
V gene: TRBV28
CDR3 protein: CARLVTPSYSDRGVSYEQYF
CDR3 DNA: TGTGCCAGGCTAGTTACACCGTCCTACTCTGACAGGGGGGTCTCCTACGAGCAGTACTTC

D gene: TRBD2
clone size: .
J gene: TRBJ2-3
V gene: TRBV2
CDR3 protein: CASTRSAAGLSTDTQYF
CDR3 DNA: TGTGCCAGCACCAGAAGCGCAGCGGGGCTGAGCACAGATACGCAGTATTTT

D gene: .
clone size: few
J gene: TRBJ1-1
V gene: TRBV19
CDR3 protein: CASSGVGQGTEAFF
CDR3 DNA: TGTGCCAGTAGTGGGGTGGGTCAGGGCACTGAAGCTTTCTTT

D gene: .
clone size: .
J gene: TRBJ2-1
V gene: TRBV13
CDR3 protein: CASSLGQGAYNEQFF
CDR3 DNA: TGTGCCAGCAGCTTGGGACAAGGTGCCTACAATGAGCAGTTCTTC

D gene: TRBD1
clone size: .
J gene: TRBJ2-7
V gene: TRBV5-1
CDR3 protein: CASSLDGTVYEQYF
CDR3 DNA: TGCGCCAGCAGCTTGGACGGGACAGTTTACGAGCAGTACTTC

D gene: .
clone size: .
J gene: TRBJ2-5
V gene: TRBV11-2
CDR3 protein: CASSLSIGQGGEETQYF
CDR3 DNA: TGTGCCAGCAGCTTAAGCATAGGTCAGGGCGGAGAGGAGACCCAGTACTTC

D gene: .
clone size: .
J gene: TRBJ2-7
V gene: TRBV7-8
CDR3 protein: CASSVAPNGEQYF
CDR3 DNA: TGTGCCAGCAGCGTGGCCCCAAACGGCGAGCAGTACTTC

D gene: TRBD1
clone size: .
J gene: TRBJ2-7
V gene: TRBV5-6
CDR3 protein: CASSHPGQTTYEQYF
CDR3 DNA: TGTGCCAGCAGCCATCCGGGACAGACGACCTACGAGCAGTACTTC

D gene: TRBD1
clone size: .
J gene: TRBJ1-4
V gene: TRBV28
CDR3 protein: CASSSLTGGAYEKLFF
CDR3 DNA: TGTGCCAGCAGTTCCCTCACAGGGGGCGCGTATGAAAAACTGTTTTTT

D gene: .
clone size: .
J gene: TRBJ2-1
V gene: TRBV20-1
CDR3 protein: CSAIFNNEQFF
CDR3 DNA: TGCAGTGCTATCTTCAACAATGAGCAGTTCTTC

D gene: TRBD1
clone size: .
J gene: TRBJ2-7
V gene: TRBV28
CDR3 protein: CASSFGTAYEQYF
CDR3 DNA: TGTGCCAGCAGTTTCGGGACAGCATACGAGCAGTACTTC

D gene: TRBD1
clone size: .
J gene: TRBJ1-2
V gene: TRBV14
CDR3 protein: CASSQVAGGNYGYTF
CDR3 DNA: TGTGCCAGCAGCCAAGTAGCAGGGGGCAACTATGGCTACACCTTC

D gene: .
clone size: .
J gene: TRBJ2-1
V gene: TRBV5-1
CDR3 protein: CASSLGQGSHNEQFF
CDR3 DNA: TGCGCCAGCAGCTTGGGGCAGGGATCCCACAATGAGCAGTTCTTC

D gene: .
clone size: once
J gene: TRBJ1-1
V gene: TRBV5-1
CDR3 protein: CASSPSAGTTEAFF
CDR3 DNA: TGCGCCAGCAGCCCCTCCGCCGGGACCACTGAAGCTTTCTTT

D gene: TRBD2
clone size: .
J gene: TRBJ2-3
V gene: TRBV10-2
CDR3 protein: CASKPGLGRDTQYF
CDR3 DNA: TGCGCCAGCAAACCAGGACTAGGTCGAGATACGCAGTATTTT

D gene: .
clone size: .
J gene: TRBJ1-1
V gene: TRBV7-3
CDR3 protein: CASSLRVRDTEAFF
CDR3 DNA: TGTGCCAGCAGCTTAAGGGTCAGAGATACTGAAGCTTTCTTT

D gene: .
clone size: .
J gene: TRBJ1-4
V gene: TRBV19
CDR3 protein: CASSIGRTNEKLFF
CDR3 DNA: TGTGCCAGTAGTATAGGGCGGACTAATGAAAAACTGTTTTTT

D gene: .
clone size: .
J gene: TRBJ1-1
V gene: TRBV5-1
CDR3 protein: CASSLDAYRTEAFF
CDR3 DNA: TGCGCCAGCAGCTTGGACGCATACAGAACTGAAGCTTTCTTT

D gene: TRBD1
clone size: .
J gene: TRBJ2-7
V gene: TRBV18
CDR3 protein: CASSPGTGNYEQYF
CDR3 DNA: TGTGCCAGCTCACCCGGGACAGGAAACTACGAGCAGTACTTC

D gene: TRBD1
clone size: .
J gene: TRBJ1-3
V gene: TRBV5-6
CDR3 protein: CASTEDRPGGNTIYF
CDR3 DNA: TGTGCCAGCACCGAGGACAGGCCCGGGGGAAACACCATATATTTT

D gene: TRBD2
clone size: .
J gene: TRBJ2-2
V gene: TRBV7-9
CDR3 protein: CASSTLLAGENTGELFF
CDR3 DNA: TGTGCCAGCAGCACCCTGCTAGCGGGAGAGAACACCGGGGAGCTGTTTTTT

D gene: TRBD1
clone size: few
J gene: TRBJ1-2
V gene: TRBV5-5
CDR3 protein: CASRQPGGASYGYTF
CDR3 DNA: TGTGCCAGCAGACAACCAGGGGGCGCCAGCTATGGCTACACCTTC